The table lists the clone carrying this T cell receptor (beta chain) with many counts. For TCRbeta, the library was prepared with unique molecular identifiers. TCRdb re-derived calls from the PCR reads in MiXCR, one entry per CDR3 protein. Here the sample spans about 640,000 distinct CDR3 sequences, approximately 16% being singletons. This sample is part of a study of T-cell reconstitution after alpha-beta-depleted transplantation in children. The sample in question was PBMCs from the stem cell graft donor, obtained from the stem cell graft. The TCR was taken from a human donor who donated a stem cell graft to a child with acute myeloid leukemia.

CDR3 DNA: TGTGCCAGCAGCGTGACTCCGACAGGGGGCCCTCATGGCTACACCTTC. Encoded protein: CASSVTPTGGPHGYTF. The J gene is TRBJ1-2, the V gene TRBV9; TRBD1 matches at 10 bases. CDR3 length: 16 amino acids. Germline trimming cut 2 bases from V and 6 bases from J; bases unmatched to any gene: 10. Germline CDR1 SGDLS, CDR2 YYNGEE.